What follows are 29 T cell receptor beta chains derived from one specimen sequenced in a study of T cell responses to AZD1222 COVID-19 vaccine (dated by TCRdb to the early 2020s). The library was built by means of the immunoSEQ multiplex PCR assay. Held by TCRdb, this immuneACCESS table contains in-frame sequences only and omits some clones. Under half of the omission traces to an unresolved V gene where checked; the cause of the rest is unknown. The sample table contains around 180,000 clones; only one count was recorded for about 86% of them. The ten largest make up approximately 7.7% of the sample. Interpreted using the paper, the time point label stands for: baseline before first vaccination. The sequencing used peripheral blood, collected on day 0 of AZD1222 vaccination. Source of these receptors: an adult in good health.

V gene TRBV5-1 combines with J gene TRBJ2-7; the D gene is possibly TRBD1 (6 bases). Trimming removed 4 bases at V and 2 bases at J, with 22 bases between. Germline-derived CDR1 and CDR2 are SGHRS and YFSETQ. This CDR3 spans 17 amino acids. The chain's CDR3 is CASSRTLSSGQAYEQYF. CDR3 coding DNA: TGCGCCAGCAGCCGTACGTTATCCTCGGGACAAGCCTACGAGCAGTACTTC.

This sequence joins TRBV25-1 and TRBJ1-2, with D maybe TRBD1 (5 bases). Trimming took 3 bases from V and 5 from J, leaving 16 bases between them. This CDR3 is 15 amino acids long. Germline V gene data show CDR1 as MGHDK and CDR2 as SYGVNS. This chain's CDR3 is CASSDRAGWAYGYTF. DNA for the CDR3: TGTGCCAGCAGTGATCGGGCAGGGTGGGCATATGGCTACACCTTC.

The chain uses TRBV6-5 and TRBJ2-2; D is undetermined. This CDR3 has 15 residues. Trimming took off 0 bases at V and 4 bases at J, with 9 bases between the two ends. Germline CDR1 reads MNHEY; CDR2 reads SVGAGI. The CDR3 nucleotides read TGTGCCAGCAGTTACTCGAGTCCTAGCACCGGGGAGCTGTTTTTT. It encodes CASSYSSPSTGELFF.

This clone was counted once. The chain employs TRBV11-1 and TRBJ2-7, with TRBD1 matching over 7 bases. Germline V lookup: CDR1 SGHAT, CDR2 FQDESV (reference sequence). J was trimmed by 2 bases and V by 8 bases; bases with no gene match: 3. The CDR3 totals 12 residues. CDR3 sequence reads: CASEGTAYEQYF. The CDR3 DNA is TGTGCCAGCGAGGGGACAGCCTACGAGCAGTACTTC.

This sequence joins TRBV9 and TRBJ1-1; 8 bases agree with TRBD1. There are 14 residues in the CDR3. Germline V gene sequence: CDR1 SGDLS, CDR2 YYNGEE. Trimming cost V 0 bases and J 4 bases; bases outside gene matches: 2. CDR3: CASSVADRGTEAFF. The CDR3 coding sequence is TGTGCCAGCAGCGTAGCTGACAGGGGCACTGAAGCTTTCTTT. The variable domain in full, with the rest retrieved from reference TRBV9 and TRBJ1-1, is DSGVTQTPKHLITATGQRVTLRCSPRSGDLSVYWYQQSLDQGLQFLIQYYNGEERAKGNILERFSAQQFPDLHSELNLSSLELGDSALYFCASSVADRGTEAFFGQGTRLTVV.

The chain employs TRBV9 and TRBJ2-3; D gene ambiguous. The V end was cut by 0 bases, the J end by 0 bases, with 8 bases between. The CDR3 contains 15 residues. Germline V gene data show CDR1 as SGDLS and CDR2 as YYNGEE. CDR3 loop: CASSVVTGSTDTQYF. The DNA for the CDR3 is TGTGCCAGCAGCGTAGTGACTGGAAGCACAGATACGCAGTATTTT.

The chain employs TRBV6-5 and TRBJ2-7, with a weak D call TRBD1 (6 bases). The CDR3 spans 14 residues. Trimming took 2 bases from V and 2 from J, leaving 10 bases between them. Germline loops: CDR1 MNHEY, CDR2 SVGAGI. The chain's CDR3 is CASSYATGTYEQYF. The CDR3 DNA reads TGTGCCAGCAGTTACGCCACAGGGACCTACGAGCAGTACTTC.

The rearrangement joins TRBV6-2 or TRBV6-3 to TRBJ1-5, with D possibly matching TRBD1 (6 bases). The germline CDR1 and CDR2 sequences are MNHEY and SVGEGT. CDR3 size: 15 residues. V gave up 5 bases and J gave up 5 bases, with 16 bases separating them. CDR3 amino acids: CASSPSSGAHQPQHF. The CDR3 DNA is TGTGCCAGCAGTCCCTCTTCGGGGGCCCATCAGCCCCAGCATTTT.

This rearrangement joins TRBV2 to TRBJ2-7; D not certain. The CDR3 runs 13 residues. Trimming shortened V by 7 bases and J by 0 bases, and 10 bases separated the two germline ends. Per germline, CDR1 SNHLY and CDR2 FYNNEI. The chain's CDR3 is CASMISTSYEQYF. The CDR3 DNA is TGTGCCAGCATGATTTCAACCTCCTACGAGCAGTACTTC.

This rearrangement joins TRBV6-5 to TRBJ2-7, with 12 bases identical to TRBD2. The CDR3 is 15 amino acids. The V gene end was trimmed by 6 bases and the J gene end by 4 bases; junction bases not matched to a gene: 7. Germline CDR1 is MNHEY and CDR2 is SVGAGI. The CDR3 region is CASRETSGGLYEQYF. CDR3 DNA sequence: TGTGCCAGCAGGGAGACTAGCGGGGGCCTTTACGAGCAGTACTTC.

V and J are TRBV10-3 and TRBJ1-2; D unresolved. Germline CDR1 reads ENHRY; CDR2 reads SYGVKD. CDR3 length: 14 amino acids. V shed 10 bases and J shed 4 bases, with 19 bases lying between them. In nucleotides, the CDR3 is TGTGCCACCCGCGGTCGGCAGACATCCTATGGCTACACCTTC. This translates into CATRGRQTSYGYTF.

The gene calls are TRBV15 and TRBJ1-5, with a weak D call TRBD1 (6 bases). This CDR3 spans 17 amino acids. The ends were cut back, 0 bases at V and 5 bases at J, with 17 bases in the middle. Looked up from germline, CDR1 is LNHNV and CDR2 is YYDKDF (reference sequence). CDR3 bases: TGTGCCACCAGCAGAGATGAAGAGAACAGGGTGCATCAGCCCCAGCATTTT. Protein sequence: CATSRDEENRVHQPQHF.

V is TRBV6-2 or TRBV6-3 and J is TRBJ2-7; TRBD1 or TRBD2 may be the D gene (6 bases each). Per germline, CDR1 MNHEY and CDR2 SVGEGT. CDR3 length: 16 amino acids. The V end lost 0 bases, the J end lost 3 bases, and 15 bases lay between the germline ends. The CDR3 sequence: CASSYSRRGQVYEQYF. Written as DNA, the CDR3 is TGTGCCAGCAGTTACTCGAGGAGGGGACAAGTCTACGAGCAGTACTTC.

V usage is TRBV5-4 and J usage is TRBJ2-1, with 8 bases that match TRBD1. The CDR3 spans 14 residues. V lost 4 bases and J lost 6; bases outside the gene matches: 6. Per germline, CDR1 SGHNT and CDR2 YYREEE (reference sequence). In DNA form, the CDR3 reads TGTGCCAGCAGCCTCGGGACAGGATTCAATGAGCAGTTCTTC. Protein sequence: CASSLGTGFNEQFF.

In DNA, the CDR3 is TGCGCCAGCAACCGGGACAGGGGTCAAGTGGGGTATGGCTACACCTTC. Its translation: CASNRDRGQVGYGYTF. The chain joins TRBV5-1 to TRBJ1-2, with TRBD1 matching over 10 bases. After removal of 6 bases from V and 5 bases from J, the junction contained 13 bases not matched to a gene. The CDR3 runs 16 residues. CDR1 is SGHRS, CDR2 YFSETQ, per germline.

The chain combines TRBV6-6 with TRBJ1-6; 7 positions match TRBD1. This CDR3 comprises 14 residues. The V gene's germline CDR1 is MNHNY and CDR2 SVGAGI (reference sequence). V was pared by 6 bases and J by 6 bases, with 5 bases of the junction left unmatched. This CDR3 is CASSPRQGNSPLHF. CDR3 coding DNA: TGTGCCAGCAGCCCGAGACAGGGTAATTCACCCCTCCACTTT.

Only one count was recorded for this clone. The chain uses TRBV5-4 and TRBJ2-4; maybe TRBD1 (7 bases). The V end lost 4 bases, the J end lost 0 bases, and 14 bases lay between the germline ends. CDR3 size: 16 residues. CDR1 SGHNT and CDR2 YYREEE come from the germline V gene (reference sequence). CDR3 sequence reads: CASSRGTDLAKNIQYF. The CDR3 DNA reads as TGTGCCAGCAGCCGCGGGACAGATCTAGCCAAAAACATTCAGTACTTC.

The chain employs TRBV7-2 and TRBJ2-1; TRBD1 aligns across 8 bases. This CDR3 is built from 15 residues. The germline V gene has CDR1 SGHTA and CDR2 FQGNSA. After removal of 0 bases from V and 7 bases from J, the junction contained 5 bases not matched to a gene. The CDR3 is CASSLARGQGNEQFF. The CDR3 DNA sequence: TGTGCCAGCAGCTTAGCCAGGGGGCAGGGGAATGAGCAGTTCTTC.

The genes are TRBV12-5 and TRBJ2-7, with 8 positions matching TRBD1. CDR3 size: 12 residues. The V gene's germline CDR1 is LGHNT and CDR2 FRNRAP. With V trimmed by 6 bases and J by 3 bases, 1 base remained unmatched. This CDR3 is CASGGQGYEQYF. CDR3 nucleotide sequence: TGTGCTAGTGGCGGACAGGGCTACGAGCAGTACTTC.

The rearrangement links TRBV11-2 to TRBJ2-1, with D maybe TRBD1 (6 bases). The CDR3 consists of 16 residues. In germline, CDR1 is SGHAT, CDR2 FQNNGV. V shed 5 bases and J shed 0 bases, with 14 bases lying between them. CDR3 nucleotides: TGTGCCAGCAGCCAACTTCGGACAGCCTCCTACAATGAGCAGTTCTTC. This gives the protein CASSQLRTASYNEQFF.

This clone appeared a few times. This chain uses TRBV5-4 with TRBJ1-6; D not resolved. Per the germline V gene, CDR1 is SGHNT and CDR2 is YYREEE (reference sequence). This CDR3 contains 14 residues. Trimming pared 4 bases from V and 5 bases from J, leaving 10 bases between. DNA for the CDR3: TGTGCCAGCAGCCCGCGCCAGAATAATTCACCCCTCCACTTT. Translating it yields CASSPRQNNSPLHF.

V and J are TRBV7-9 and TRBJ1-3; D is unresolved. The germline V gene encodes CDR1 SEHNR and CDR2 FQNEAQ (reference sequence). The CDR3 sequence is 14 residues long. The germline V and J ends were trimmed by 5 bases and 4 bases, with 12 bases remaining between them. The CDR3 DNA follows: TGTGCCAGCAGCCCCTCGGCACGGGGAAACACCATATATTTT. Translation gives CASSPSARGNTIYF.

The rearrangement uses TRBV27 and TRBJ2-2; D may correspond to TRBD1 or TRBD2 (5 bases each). This CDR3 is 14 amino acids long. Looked up from germline, CDR1 is MNHEY and CDR2 is SMNVEV (reference sequence). V was trimmed by 4 bases and J by 8 bases, leaving 14 bases between them. CDR3 DNA sequence: TGTGCCAGCAGTTCCCCGGGACGATTGGGGGAGCTGTTTTTT. Amino acids: CASSSPGRLGELFF.

J is TRBJ2-1 and V is TRBV10-3; D is ambiguous. The CDR3 is 12 residues long. The ends were cut back, 3 bases at V and 15 bases at J, with 15 bases in the middle. Germline V CDR1 and CDR2: ENHRY, SYGVKD. CDR3 bases: TGTGCCATCAGTGAAGCCGACGAATCGCGGTTCTTC. This encodes CAISEADESRFF.

V and J are TRBV11-3 and TRBJ2-1, with D possibly TRBD1 on 5 matching bases. Germline V gene lookup returns CDR1 SGHNT and CDR2 YENEEA. V shed 3 bases and J shed 9 bases, with 24 bases lying between them. The CDR3 has 17 amino acids. Here the CDR3 reads CASSFKFQDMEDPEQFF. CDR3 in DNA: TGTGCCAGCAGCTTTAAATTCCAGGACATGGAAGACCCTGAGCAGTTCTTC.

CDR3 in DNA: TGTGCCAGCAGTGTGGGGTCGGACACCGGGGAGCTGTTTTTT. It is translated as CASSVGSDTGELFF. The chain carries TRBV2 and TRBJ2-2; D remains ambiguous. Germline loops: CDR1 SNHLY, CDR2 FYNNEI. The CDR3 runs 14 residues. V shed 4 bases and J shed 3 bases, with 9 bases lying between them.

V is TRBV12-3 or TRBV12-4 and J is TRBJ1-2; D remains ambiguous. CDR3 length: 12 amino acids. V gave up 1 base and J gave up 8 bases, with 8 bases separating them. CDR3 loop: CASSLDAGGYTF. CDR3 DNA: TGTGCCAGCAGTTTAGATGCTGGGGGCTACACCTTC.

DNA of the CDR3: TGTGCCAGCAGCTTCGTCGGGGGCCCCACGGGCGAGCAGTACTTC. Its translation: CASSFVGGPTGEQYF. The V and J genes are TRBV5-4 and TRBJ2-7, with D perhaps being TRBD1 or TRBD2 (6 bases each). In germline, CDR1 is SGHNT, CDR2 YYREEE (reference sequence). V was shortened by 2 bases and J by 6 bases, with 18 bases between the two germline ends. CDR3 size: 15 residues.

This chain connects TRBV28 to TRBJ2-7; D tentatively reads TRBD1 or TRBD2 (5 bases each). V lost 11 bases and J 4 bases, leaving 15 bases between the germline ends. Germline V gene lookup returns CDR1 MDHEN and CDR2 SYDVKM. This CDR3 spans 12 amino acids. CDR3 nucleotides: TGTGCCGCCTGGGGGAATAGGTACGAGCAGTACTTC. This sequence encodes CAAWGNRYEQYF. The complete variable domain, with remaining parts taken from reference TRBV28 and TRBJ2-7, reads DVKVTQSSRYLVKRTGEKVFLECVQDMDHENMFWYRQDPGLGLRLIYFSYDVKMKEKGDIPEGYSVSREKKERFSLILESASTNQTSMYLCAAWGNRYEQYFGPGTRLTVT.